This T cell receptor (beta chain) was sequenced in a study of CD8+CD57+ T cells in acquired aplastic anemia. Study summary: Sorted CD4+ and CD8+ cells gave a mean 3.2 ug DNA, range about 0.19 to 27.4 ug. General observations from the study: In CD8+ cells, Simpson's diversity showed no significant difference between patients and controls. Overlapping CD8+ CDR3 repertoires of patients and controls contained approximately 29 shared sequences.

In its sample, this clonotype was seen many times. The antigen remains unidentified. CDR3 size: 15 residues. V lost 1 base to trimming and J lost 0 bases, with 7 bases between them. Per the germline V gene, CDR1 is SGHVS and CDR2 is FQNEAQ. Those patients picked for sequencing had displayed CD8+CD57+ cell expansion on flow cytometry. Each of the patients presented with severe acquired aplastic anemia. Investigators profiled TCR beta VDJ and CDR3 from genomic DNA template. MiXCR, applied by TCRdb to the reads, yields one record per CDR3 protein. The sample records roughly 290,000 distinct CDR3 sequences, approximately 57% being singletons.

The source of this sequence is a human donor with aplastic anemia. Sequenced: sorted CD4+, CD8+, or CD8+CD57+ T cells (not recorded which) from PBMCs. The rearrangement uses TRBV7-8 and TRBJ1-5; D unresolved. CDR3 bases: TGTGCCAGCAGCTTAGGTACGAGTAGCAATCAGCCCCAGCATTTT. Its protein is CASSLGTSSNQPQHF.